This T cell receptor (beta chain) was identified during a study of blood T cell repertoires in COVID-19. For the study at large: T cells, B-cell-depleted T cells, or PBMCs provided the cDNA or gDNA that served as material.

Germline CDR1 is SNHLY and CDR2 is FYNNEI. V dropped 1 base and J dropped 5; count of bases not matched to a gene: 6. The CDR3 length is 15 residues. Original analysis: Estimates of nucleated cell counts were drawn from the amplification of reference gene primers. TCRdb's copy holds only in-frame clones and misses some; the assay was immunoSEQ multiplex PCR. The V and J calls and the clone size are those of that table, but D and trimming were determined from the DNA. The sample consists of approximately 210,000 clones, around 90% of them appearing once. Cohorts were based on clinical histories the participants reported.

The TCR originated in a woman between 50 and 59 years old with acute COVID-19. The chain employs TRBV2 and TRBJ1-2; 8 bases fit TRBD1. Sequencing used PBMCs or T cells enriched from blood (not recorded which). Here the CDR3 reads CASSEVGQGAYGYTF. In DNA, the CDR3 is TGTGCCAGCAGTGAAGTAGGGCAGGGGGCGTATGGCTACACCTTC.